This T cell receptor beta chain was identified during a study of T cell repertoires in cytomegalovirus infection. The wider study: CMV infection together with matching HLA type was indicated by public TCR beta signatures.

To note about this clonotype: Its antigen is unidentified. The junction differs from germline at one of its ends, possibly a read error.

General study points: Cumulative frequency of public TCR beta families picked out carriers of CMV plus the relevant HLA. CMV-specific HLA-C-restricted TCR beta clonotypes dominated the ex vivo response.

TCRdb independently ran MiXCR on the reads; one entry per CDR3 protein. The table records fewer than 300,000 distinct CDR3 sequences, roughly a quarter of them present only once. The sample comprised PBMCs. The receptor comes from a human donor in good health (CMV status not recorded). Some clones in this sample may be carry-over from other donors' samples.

The CDR3 sequence: CASSRSGFNYGYTF. In nucleotides, the CDR3 is TGTGCCAGCAGCCGTTCAGGGTTTAACTATGGGTACACCTTC. The gene calls are TRBV7-2 and TRBJ1-2; D is perhaps TRBD1 (5 bases). CDR1 and CDR2 (germline): SGHTA, FQGNSA. This CDR3 spans 14 amino acids.